A selection of T cell receptor beta chains follows, all from one sample in a study of CD8 T cells in ankylosing spondylitis. TCRdb re-analysed the 5' RACE reads in MiXCR, keeping a single row per CDR3 protein. The top ten hold about 39% of the sample, which has 220,000 or so distinct CDR3 sequences, around 18% seen once. Sequencing input: blood, either unsorted or a sorted T cell fraction (not recorded which). These receptors originate from a male donor with ankylosing spondylitis. Each CDR3 is given with its conserved first and last residue. D genes are given only for firm matches. Expanded clones are given a class, and other clones once, few, many or no size at all.

size	V	J	D	CDR3	DNA
-	TRBV9	TRBJ1-1	-	CASSVGTGSEAFF	TGTGCCAGCAGCGTAGGGACGGGCAGTGAAGCTTTCTTT
-	TRBV20-1	TRBJ2-1	-	CSSTVGSYNEQFF	TGCAGTTCGACAGTTGGCTCCTACAATGAGCAGTTCTTC
-	TRBV7-3	TRBJ2-2	-	CASSSSREHTGELFF	TGTGCCAGCAGCTCCAGCAGGGAGCACACCGGGGAGCTGTTTTTT
-	TRBV14	TRBJ2-1	-	CASSQPGLLDYNEQFF	TGTGCCAGCAGCCAACCTGGACTGCTTGATTACAATGAGCAGTTCTTC
-	TRBV6-5	TRBJ2-1	-	CASGSWRNEQFF	TGTGCCAGCGGGAGTTGGAGGAATGAGCAGTTCTTC
once	TRBV10-3	TRBJ2-5	TRBD2	CAISDTSGGQETQYF	TGTGCCATCAGTGACACTAGCGGGGGGCAAGAGACCCAGTACTTC
many	TRBV7-9	TRBJ1-1	-	CASSLSDTEAFF	TGTGCCAGCAGCTTATCCGACACTGAAGCTTTCTTT
many	TRBV5-1	TRBJ2-7	TRBD1	CASSFTGTGNEQYF	TGCGCCAGCAGCTTCACCGGGACAGGGAACGAGCAGTACTTC
few	TRBV6-1	TRBJ1-5	-	CASSELDASGYQPQHF	TGTGCCAGCAGTGAACTGGACGCGAGCGGGTATCAGCCCCAGCATTTT
-	TRBV6-2/TRBV6-3	TRBJ2-1	TRBD2	CASGLAGNNEQFF	TGTGCCAGCGGACTAGCGGGTAACAATGAGCAGTTCTTC
few	TRBV20-1	TRBJ2-7	TRBD1	CSARAITGGMENDEQYF	TGCAGTGCTAGAGCTATAACAGGGGGCATGGAGAATGACGAGCAGTACTTC
-	TRBV20-1	TRBJ1-2	-	CSAFGSSGGGYTF	TGCAGTGCTTTCGGGTCCTCCGGAGGGGGCTACACCTTC
few	TRBV12-3/TRBV12-4	TRBJ1-2	-	CASSFGGLDGYTF	TGTGCCAGCAGTTTCGGGGGCCTGGATGGCTACACCTTC
few	TRBV27	TRBJ1-2	-	CASSLSNAGYGYTF	TGTGCCAGCAGTTTATCGAATGCGGGTTATGGCTACACCTTC
few	TRBV12-3/TRBV12-4	TRBJ1-3	-	CASSRDAGNTIYF	TGTGCCAGCAGCAGGGACGCTGGAAACACCATATATTTT
-	TRBV5-1	TRBJ1-2	-	CASSLWTGETYGYTF	TGCGCCAGCAGCCTATGGACCGGGGAAACCTATGGCTACACCTTC
-	TRBV7-9	TRBJ1-6	-	CASSLATEPGNSPLHF	TGTGCCAGCAGCTTAGCTACAGAACCCGGTAATTCACCCCTCCACTTT
-	TRBV4-3	TRBJ2-7	TRBD1	CASSQEKGQGQGTYEQYF	TGCGCCAGCAGCCAAGAAAAGGGACAGGGTCAGGGGACCTACGAGCAGTACTTC
-	TRBV27	TRBJ2-5	-	CASTPRDRETQYF	TGTGCCAGCACCCCCCGGGACCGAGAGACCCAGTACTTC
many	TRBV12-3/TRBV12-4	TRBJ2-5	-	CASSLAEETQYF	TGTGCCAGCAGTTTAGCTGAAGAGACCCAGTACTTC
few	TRBV28	TRBJ1-1	-	CASSPTPGTEAFF	TGTGCCAGCAGTCCGACACCCGGCACTGAAGCTTTCTTT
-	TRBV5-1	TRBJ2-5	TRBD2	CASSLMVPRGETQYF	TGCGCCAGCAGCCTGATGGTCCCGCGGGGGGAGACCCAGTACTTC
-	TRBV5-4	TRBJ1-2	TRBD1	CASSWEGAGYGYTF	TGTGCCAGCAGCTGGGAGGGGGCTGGCTATGGCTACACCTTC
-	TRBV7-9	TRBJ2-1	-	CASSLNHEEQFF	TGTGCCAGCAGCTTAAACCACGAGGAGCAGTTCTTC